The 4 T cell receptor beta chains presented below share a single source sample, sequenced in a study of long-term antiretroviral therapy in people with HIV. The assay, immunoSEQ v3.0, was run at survey level. Method: immunoSEQ multiplex PCR; TCRdb's copy keeps in-frame clones and lacks some. There are about 20,000 clones in the sample; 80% to 90% occur only once, and under 9.5% lies in the top ten. Specimen: unsorted PBMCs, collected 4.2 years after starting antiretroviral therapy. Every receptor here comes from a man in his fifties with HIV.

The genes are TRBV4-3 and TRBJ1-2; 7 bases agree with TRBD1. V lost 0 bases to trimming and J lost 5 bases; unmatched junction nucleotides: 9. The CDR3 spans 16 residues. Germline lookup yields CDR1 LGHNA and CDR2 YSLEER. Here the CDR3 DNA reads TGCGCCAGCAGCCAAGATCAGACAGGGTGGGTGTATGGCTACACCTTC. Translated: CASSQDQTGWVYGYTF.

The rearrangement links TRBV21-1 to TRBJ2-3. TRBV21-1 constitutes a pseudogene. CDR3 length: 15 amino acids. The CDR3 DNA reads TGTGCCAGCAGCCCGCGATGGTGGCGCACAGATACGCAGTATTTT. Translated, it gives CASSPRWWRTDTQYF.

The rearrangement joins TRBV30 to TRBJ1-6, with a possible D match to TRBD1 (5 bases). V was shortened by 4 bases and J by 4 bases, with 11 bases between the two germline ends. The CDR3 sequence is 14 residues long. Germline-derived CDR1 and CDR2 are GTSNPN and SVGIG (reference sequence). The CDR3 sequence is CAWTPTVYNSPLHF. The CDR3 DNA reads TGTGCCTGGACGCCGACAGTTTATAATTCACCCCTCCACTTT.

This clone was recorded once. The chain uses TRBV5-5 and TRBJ1-1, with D possibly matching TRBD1 (5 bases). V shed 0 bases and J shed 3 bases, with 12 bases lying between them. Germline V gene sequence: CDR1 SGHKS, CDR2 YYEKEE (reference sequence). The CDR3 runs to 15 residues. The CDR3 is CASSLAGARDTEAFF. CDR3 nucleotide sequence: TGTGCCAGCAGCTTGGCTGGGGCTAGGGACACTGAAGCTTTCTTT.